These T cell receptor beta chains were read from a single sample in a study of T cell responses to AZD1222 COVID-19 vaccine. Sequencing used immunoSEQ multiplex PCR; TCRdb keeps in-frame clones, though not all of them. Here the sample spans about 81,000 clones, roughly 90% being singletons. Sequenced here: peripheral blood, sampled 28 days after the second AZD1222 dose. Receptors originate from an adult who received the AZD1222 COVID-19 vaccine. Each CDR3 is given with its conserved first and last residue. A D gene is named only where the DNA matches it firmly. Clone size is not always given. Where it is, it says once, few, many or a class for expanded clones.

>TRBJ1-1|-|TRBV5-1|few
TGCGCCAGCAGCTCGACAGAATTCAGGATGAACACTGAAGCTTTCTTT
CASSSTEFRMNTEAFF
>TRBJ2-7|TRBD2|TRBV19|-
TGTGCCAGTAGTAGGGGGACTAGCGGGAGCGGCGAGCAGTACTTC
CASSRGTSGSGEQYF
>TRBJ2-1|-|TRBV11-3|once
TGTGCCAGCAGCTTGGTCCGGGGGCGTGAGCAGTTCTTC
CASSLVRGREQFF
>TRBJ2-2|-|TRBV3-1/TRBV3-2|-
TGTGCCAGCAGCCAAGGGGTAGGGGAGCTGTTTTTT
CASSQGVGELFF
>TRBJ2-2|-|TRBV29-1|-
TGCAGCGTCAGAAGACAGGCTTCCGGGGAGCTGTTTTTT
CSVRRQASGELFF
>TRBJ1-1|-|TRBV28|-
TGTGCCAGCAGTTCCAGCCTGAACACTGAAGCTTTCTTT
CASSSSLNTEAFF
>TRBJ2-6|-|TRBV27|-
TGTGCCAGCAGTCTCCTCTCTGGGGCCAACGTCCTGACTTTC
CASSLLSGANVLTF
>TRBJ1-1|-|TRBV28|-
TGTGCCAGCAGTTCAACAGCAAACACTGAAGCTTTCTTT
CASSSTANTEAFF
>TRBJ2-7|-|TRBV11-2|-
TGTGCCAGCAGCAAAGCCGGGACCAACTACGAGCAGTACTTC
CASSKAGTNYEQYF
>TRBJ2-2|TRBD1|TRBV24-1|-
TGTGCCACCAGTGATCACCCGACAGGGACGAACACCGGGGAGCTGTTTTTT
CATSDHPTGTNTGELFF
>TRBJ2-1|-|TRBV5-5|-
TGTGCCAGCAGCTCTTTAGAGATAGTCTACAATGAGCAGTTCTTC
CASSSLEIVYNEQFF
>TRBJ1-5|TRBD1|TRBV19|-
TGTGCCAGTACCCCGACAGGGATCAATCAGCCCCAGCATTTT
CASTPTGINQPQHF
>TRBJ2-2|-|TRBV20-1|once
TGCAGTGCCAAAGTCACCGGGGAGCTGTTTTTT
CSAKVTGELFF
>TRBJ1-2|TRBD1|TRBV19|-
TGTGCCAGTAGTATCCCAGTGGCAGGGGGAGGCGGCTACACCTTC
CASSIPVAGGGGYTF
>TRBJ2-7|TRBD2|TRBV28|once
TGTGCCAGCAGTTCTAGCGGGAGTGGCGAGCAGTACTTC
CASSSSGSGEQYF
>TRBJ2-5|TRBD2|TRBV18|-
TGTGCCAGCTCGATACTAGCGGGAGGCGAGGAGACCCAGTACTTC
CASSILAGGEETQYF
>TRBJ2-2|-|TRBV7-9|-
TGTGCCAGCAGCTTAGCCGGAGGGTACGGGGAGCTGTTTTTT
CASSLAGGYGELFF
>TRBJ1-2|-|TRBV7-9|-
TGTGCCAGCAGCTTAGCGGGGGGGTTGTCCCCCCAGGATGGCTACACCTTC
CASSLAGGLSPQDGYTF
>TRBJ2-7|-|TRBV5-1|-
TGCGCCAGCAGCTTGGGTTTAGCGACTACCTACGAGCAGTACTTC
CASSLGLATTYEQYF
>TRBJ2-7|-|TRBV19|-
TGTGCCAGTAGTACCCTCGCCATCACGGGCTCCTACGAGCAGTACTTC
CASSTLAITGSYEQYF
>TRBJ2-5|-|TRBV12-3/TRBV12-4|-
TGTGCCAGCAGTTTATGGCTGGAGACCCAGTACTTC
CASSLWLETQYF
>TRBJ1-4|-|TRBV12-3/TRBV12-4|-
TGTGCCAGCAGTTCGGGGCAAGGTGAAAAACTGTTTTTT
CASSSGQGEKLFF
>TRBJ2-5|TRBD2|TRBV29-1|-
TGCAGCGTTGAAGATCTGTCCAGCGGGAGTTGGGAACAGACCCAGTACTTC
CSVEDLSSGSWEQTQYF
>TRBJ1-3|-|TRBV14|once
TGTGCCAGCAGCCATGACTTAATCTCTGGCGGAAACACCATATATTTT
CASSHDLISGGNTIYF
>TRBJ1-5|-|TRBV24-1|-
TGTGCCACCAGTGATTCCAATCAGCCCCAGCATTTT
CATSDSNQPQHF
>TRBJ1-2|-|TRBV6-5|once
TGTGCCAGCAGTCCCCGTATCTTGACTAACTATGGCTACACCTTC
CASSPRILTNYGYTF
>TRBJ2-7|TRBD2|TRBV4-1|-
TGCGCCAGCAGCCCAACCGGGACTACCTCCTACGAGCAGTACTTC
CASSPTGTTSYEQYF
>TRBJ2-7|TRBD2|TRBV27|once
TGTGCCAGCAGTTTAGCGGCGGGAGGGCGGCACGAGCAGTACTTC
CASSLAAGGRHEQYF
>TRBJ1-1|-|TRBV28|-
TGTGCCAGCATTTATGGGGCGTTAAACACTGAAGCTTTCTTT
CASIYGALNTEAFF
>TRBJ2-7|TRBD1|TRBV19|-
TGTGCCAGTAGTTTACCGGGACAGGGGAGGGACGAGCAGTACTTC
CASSLPGQGRDEQYF
>TRBJ1-5|-|TRBV6-6|-
TGTGCCAGCAGTCTAACCGATCAGCCCCAGCATTTT
CASSLTDQPQHF
>TRBJ1-2|-|TRBV19|-
TGTGCCAGTAGTATGAAAACTTTCTATGGCTACACCTTC
CASSMKTFYGYTF
>TRBJ2-4|-|TRBV28|-
TGTGCCAGCAGTCCCCACCCCTCCCTAGCCAAAAACATTCAGTACTTC
CASSPHPSLAKNIQYF
>TRBJ2-3|TRBD2|TRBV19|-
TGTGCCACCGTCAGCGGGGGAGATACGCAGTATTTT
CATVSGGDTQYF
>TRBJ1-1|TRBD1|TRBV11-2|-
TGTGCCAGCAGCTCACCACCCGGGACAGGGCTTTTTGGCACTGAAGCTTTCTTT
CASSSPPGTGLFGTEAFF
>TRBJ1-2|-|TRBV6-1|-
TGTGCCAGCAGTGAAGAAAGGTGGGGTTTCAACTATGGCTACACCTTC
CASSEERWGFNYGYTF
>TRBJ2-3|-|TRBV20-1|once
TGCAGTGCTAGGTCAGGAGATACGCAGTATTTT
CSARSGDTQYF
>TRBJ2-2|-|TRBV5-1|-
TGCGCCAGCAGCTTGACGGCGCCCACCGGGGAGCTGTTTTTT
CASSLTAPTGELFF
>TRBJ2-7|TRBD2|TRBV7-3|-
TGTGCCAGCAGCCCGGGACTAGGGGGCGAGCAGTACTTC
CASSPGLGGEQYF
>TRBJ2-7|TRBD1|TRBV7-2|-
TGTGCCAGCAGCTTAGCGGGACAGGCTTTCTTGGGGCAGTACTTC
CASSLAGQAFLGQYF
>TRBJ2-2|-|TRBV20-1|-
TGCAGTGCTACGAACACCGGGGAGCTGTTTTTT
CSATNTGELFF
>TRBJ2-7|TRBD2|TRBV2|once
TGTGCCAGCAAGATGCGGGGGAGCTCCTACGAGCAGTACTTC
CASKMRGSSYEQYF